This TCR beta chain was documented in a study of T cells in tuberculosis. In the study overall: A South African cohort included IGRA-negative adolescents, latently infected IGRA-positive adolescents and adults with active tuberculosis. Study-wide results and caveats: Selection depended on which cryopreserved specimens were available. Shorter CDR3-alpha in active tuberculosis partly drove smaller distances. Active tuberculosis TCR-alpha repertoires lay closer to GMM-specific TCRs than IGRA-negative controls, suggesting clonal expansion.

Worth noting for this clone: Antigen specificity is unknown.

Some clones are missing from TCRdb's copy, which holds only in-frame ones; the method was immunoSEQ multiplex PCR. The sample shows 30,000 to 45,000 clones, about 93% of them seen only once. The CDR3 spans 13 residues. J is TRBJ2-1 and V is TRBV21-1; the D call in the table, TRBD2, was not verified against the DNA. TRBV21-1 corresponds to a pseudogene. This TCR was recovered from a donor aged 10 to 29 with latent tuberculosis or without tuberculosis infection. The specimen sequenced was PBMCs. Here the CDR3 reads CASSKKSVNEQFF. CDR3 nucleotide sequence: TGTGCCAGCAGCAAAAAGAGCGTCAATGAGCAGTTCTTC.